The rows below give T cell receptor beta chains drawn from one sample of a study of T-cell reconstitution after alpha-beta-depleted transplantation in children. TCRdb fed the PCR reads into MiXCR, producing one record per CDR3 protein. This table has about 340,000 distinct CDR3 sequences, roughly 15% appearing once. The material was PBMCs, obtained from the stem cell graft. The receptors shown here come from a human donor who donated a stem cell graft to a child with Fanconi anemia. Both conserved end residues are part of each CDR3. A D gene is named only where the DNA matches it firmly. Clone sizes are given selectively: once, few, many, or a class where the clone is expanded.

V	J	D	size	CDR3	DNA
TRBV5-1	TRBJ1-1	-	few	CASSLELAGGTEAFF	TGCGCCAGCAGCTTGGAATTGGCCGGGGGGACTGAAGCTTTCTTT
TRBV28	TRBJ1-5	-	many	CASSLWGDSNQPQHF	TGTGCCAGCAGTTTGTGGGGGGATAGCAATCAGCCCCAGCATTTT
TRBV6-1	TRBJ1-2	-	few	CASSPAYITNYGYTF	TGTGCCAGCAGCCCGGCTTATATTACTAACTATGGCTACACCTTC
TRBV10-3	TRBJ2-1	TRBD1	few	CASLKDRGSSNEQFF	TGTGCCAGTCTTAAGGACAGGGGCTCGTCCAATGAGCAGTTCTTC
TRBV18	TRBJ1-5	TRBD1	-	CASSLQGASTRPQHF	TGTGCCAGCTCCCTACAGGGGGCGTCCACTCGGCCCCAGCATTTT
TRBV4-3	TRBJ1-1	-	few	CASSQDWPLSTGLNTEAFF	TGCGCCAGCAGCCAAGATTGGCCTCTGAGCACCGGCTTGAACACTGAAGCTTTCTTT
TRBV9	TRBJ2-1	TRBD1	-	CASSPDRVGEQFF	TGTGCCAGCAGCCCGGACAGGGTGGGTGAGCAGTTCTTC
TRBV6-2/TRBV6-3	TRBJ2-2	-	-	CASSYHSSPNTGELFF	TGTGCCAGCAGTTACCACTCGTCCCCGAACACCGGGGAGCTGTTTTTT
TRBV20-1	TRBJ2-3	-	-	CSARDRLGIGYTDTQYF	TGCAGTGCTAGAGACCGTTTGGGAATCGGATACACAGATACGCAGTATTTT
TRBV20-1	TRBJ1-1	-	few	CSANLITEAFF	TGCAGTGCTAACCTCATCACTGAAGCTTTCTTT
TRBV2	TRBJ2-3	-	few	CASSEGKGSTQYF	TGTGCCAGCAGTGAAGGCAAAGGGAGTACGCAGTATTTT
TRBV12-3/TRBV12-4	TRBJ2-2	-	few	CASSLGISKLFF	TGTGCCAGCAGTTTAGGGATATCGAAGCTGTTTTTT
TRBV12-3/TRBV12-4	TRBJ2-1	-	many	CASSLKYEQFF	TGTGCCAGCAGCCTCAAATATGAGCAGTTCTTC
TRBV20-1	TRBJ2-3	TRBD2	-	CSARGPSGGPTDTQYF	TGCAGTGCTAGAGGTCCTAGCGGGGGGCCCACAGATACGCAGTATTTT
TRBV11-2	TRBJ1-1	-	many	CASSLAAQLNTEAFF	TGTGCCAGCAGCTTAGCGGCGCAGCTGAACACTGAAGCTTTCTTT
TRBV5-1	TRBJ2-5	-	few	CASSSSGQHAETQYF	TGCGCCAGCAGCTCCTCGGGGCAGCACGCAGAGACCCAGTACTTC
TRBV2	TRBJ1-2	-	few	CASSLWEVYGYTF	TGTGCCAGCTCCCTCTGGGAAGTCTATGGCTACACCTTC
TRBV2	TRBJ1-2	-	many	CASRREGEEGYTF	TGTGCCAGCAGGCGAGAGGGAGAGGAAGGCTACACCTTC